This T cell receptor beta chain emerged from a study of blood T cell repertoires in COVID-19. This clone showed up just once. The germline gives CDR1 SEHNR, CDR2 FQNEAQ (reference sequence). V dropped 1 base and J dropped 6 bases, with 12 bases sitting between them. This CDR3 comprises 14 residues. Authors' methods: Amplification of reference gene primers was used by the study to estimate nucleated cell counts. Repertoires were generated with immunoSEQ multiplex PCR, while TCRdb's copy carries only in-frame clones and drops some. V and J calls and clone size are copied from that table; D and trimming were computed from the DNA. The sample has under 200,000 clones, 86% seen once. The cohort comprised adults aged roughly 18 to 95 years residing in about two dozen US areas. Participants reported their clinical history, and cohort assignment relied on those reports.

The clonotype was recovered from a man aged 40-49 years with acute COVID-19. Sequencing used PBMCs or T cells enriched from blood (not recorded which). This chain links TRBV7-9 with TRBJ1-2, with D tentatively TRBD1 (6 bases). The DNA for the CDR3 is TGTGCCAGCAGCTTAGACCAGGGGTGGGATGGCTACACCTTC. This translates into CASSLDQGWDGYTF.